Listed below are T cell receptor beta chains from one sample, sequenced in a study of CD8 T cells in Susac syndrome. TCRdb recomputed calls from the immunoSEQ multiplex PCR reads with MiXCR, one row per CDR3 protein. The data show 69,000 or so distinct CDR3 sequences, 85% to 95% seen once. Sequenced: CD8+ T cells from PBMCs. Receptor source: a human donor in good health. Each CDR3 is given with its conserved first and last residue. D genes are given only for firm matches. A row's size may be missing; if present it is once, few, many or a size class.

J gene	clone size	D gene	V gene	CDR3 protein	CDR3 DNA
TRBJ2-5	.	.	TRBV30	CAGTEEGGGKTQYF	TGTGCCGGAACCGAGGAGGGGGGAGGGAAGACCCAGTACTTC
TRBJ2-5	.	.	TRBV24-1	CATSGRRSETQYF	TGTGCCACCAGTGGTAGGAGGTCAGAGACCCAGTACTTC
TRBJ1-2	.	.	TRBV4-3	CASSQGLGDYGYTF	TGCGCCAGCAGCCAAGGACTGGGAGATTATGGCTACACCTTC
TRBJ1-3	few	.	TRBV6-1	CASSGDSGNTIYF	TGTGCCAGCAGTGGAGACTCTGGAAACACCATATATTTT
TRBJ2-7	.	TRBD1	TRBV20-1	CSASPPAGQGLYYEQYF	TGCAGTGCTAGCCCTCCGGCAGGACAGGGATTATACTACGAGCAGTACTTC
TRBJ2-2	once	.	TRBV27	CASSWGQGYTGELFF	TGTGCCAGCAGTTGGGGGCAGGGTTACACCGGGGAGCTGTTTTTT
TRBJ2-2	.	.	TRBV29-1	CSVDTGELFF	TGCAGCGTGGACACCGGGGAGCTGTTTTTT
TRBJ2-6	.	.	TRBV6-2/TRBV6-3	CASSWGRVSGANVLTF	TGTGCCAGCAGTTGGGGCCGGGTCTCTGGGGCCAACGTCCTGACTTTC
TRBJ2-2	.	TRBD2	TRBV5-5	CASSLWRGAAGGELFF	TGTGCCAGCAGCTTGTGGCGGGGGGCCGCCGGAGGGGAGCTGTTTTTT
TRBJ1-6	.	.	TRBV12-3/TRBV12-4	CASSLGGLVRDSPLHF	TGTGCCAGCAGTTTAGGAGGGCTCGTTCGGGATTCACCCCTCCACTTT
TRBJ1-3	.	.	TRBV12-3/TRBV12-4	CASRLDPGGNTIYF	TGTGCCAGCAGACTGGACCCTGGGGGAAACACCATATATTTT
TRBJ2-6	.	.	TRBV4-1	CASSQEGHSGANVLTF	TGCGCCAGCAGCCAAGAAGGCCACTCTGGGGCCAACGTCCTGACTTTC
TRBJ1-5	.	.	TRBV5-1	CASSFVSGGQPQHF	TGCGCCAGCAGCTTTGTTTCCGGGGGTCAGCCCCAGCATTTT
TRBJ1-2	.	.	TRBV7-9	CASRPQSNYGYTF	TGTGCCAGCAGACCTCAGTCTAACTATGGCTACACCTTC